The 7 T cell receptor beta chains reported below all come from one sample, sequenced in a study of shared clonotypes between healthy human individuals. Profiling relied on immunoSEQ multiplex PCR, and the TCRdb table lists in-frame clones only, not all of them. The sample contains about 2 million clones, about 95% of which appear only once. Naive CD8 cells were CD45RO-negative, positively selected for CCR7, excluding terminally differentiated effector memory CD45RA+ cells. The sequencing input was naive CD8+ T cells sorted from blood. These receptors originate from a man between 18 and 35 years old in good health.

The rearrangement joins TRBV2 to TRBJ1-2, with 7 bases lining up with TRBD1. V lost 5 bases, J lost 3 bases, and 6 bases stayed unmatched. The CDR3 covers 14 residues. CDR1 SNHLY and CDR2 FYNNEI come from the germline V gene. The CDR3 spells CASSIRQGDYGYTF. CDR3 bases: TGTGCCAGCAGTATACGACAGGGCGACTATGGCTACACCTTC.

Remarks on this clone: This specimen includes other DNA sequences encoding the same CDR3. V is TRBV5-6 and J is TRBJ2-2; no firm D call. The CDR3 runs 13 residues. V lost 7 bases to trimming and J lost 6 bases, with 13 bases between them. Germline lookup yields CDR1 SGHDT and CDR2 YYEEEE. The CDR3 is CASSLGSAGELFF. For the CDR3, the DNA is TGTGCCAGCTCCTTGGGATCAGCCGGGGAGCTGTTTTTT. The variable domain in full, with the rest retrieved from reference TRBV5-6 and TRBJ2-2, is DAGVTQSPTHLIKTRGQQVTLRCSPKSGHDTVSWYQQALGQGPQFIFQYYEEEERQRGNFPDRFSGHQFPNYSSELNVNALLLGDSALYLCASSLGSAGELFFGEGSRLTVL.

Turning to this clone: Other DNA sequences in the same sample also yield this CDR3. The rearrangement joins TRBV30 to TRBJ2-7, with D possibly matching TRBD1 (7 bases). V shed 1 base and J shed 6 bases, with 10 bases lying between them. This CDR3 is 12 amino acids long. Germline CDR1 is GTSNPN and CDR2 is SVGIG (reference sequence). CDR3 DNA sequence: TGTGCCTGGAGTGGCCAGGGGGGCGAGCAGTACTTC. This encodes CAWSGQGGEQYF.

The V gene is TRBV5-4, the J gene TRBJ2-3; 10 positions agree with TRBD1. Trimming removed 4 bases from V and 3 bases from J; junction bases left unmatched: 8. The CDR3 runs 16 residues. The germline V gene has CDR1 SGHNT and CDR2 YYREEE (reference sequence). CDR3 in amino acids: CASSPTGTGVTDTQYF. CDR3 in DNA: TGTGCCAGCAGCCCTACCGGGACAGGGGTAACAGATACGCAGTATTTT.

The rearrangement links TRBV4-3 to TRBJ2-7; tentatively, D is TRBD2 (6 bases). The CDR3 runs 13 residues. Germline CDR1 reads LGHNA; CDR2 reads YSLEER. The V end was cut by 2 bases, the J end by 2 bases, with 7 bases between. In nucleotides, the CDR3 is TGCGCCAGCAGCCAATCGGGGGCCTACGAGCAGTACTTC. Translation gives CASSQSGAYEQYF.

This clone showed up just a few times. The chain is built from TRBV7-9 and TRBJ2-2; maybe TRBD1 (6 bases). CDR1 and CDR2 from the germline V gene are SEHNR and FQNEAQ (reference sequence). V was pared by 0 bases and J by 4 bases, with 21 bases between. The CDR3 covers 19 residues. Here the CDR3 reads CASSLAWVGETGGTGELFF. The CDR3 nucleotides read TGTGCCAGCAGCTTAGCGTGGGTCGGCGAGACAGGAGGCACCGGGGAGCTGTTTTTT.

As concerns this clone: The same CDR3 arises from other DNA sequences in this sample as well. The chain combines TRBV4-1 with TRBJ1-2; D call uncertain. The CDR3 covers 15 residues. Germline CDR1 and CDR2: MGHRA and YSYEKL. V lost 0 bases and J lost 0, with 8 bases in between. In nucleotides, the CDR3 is TGCGCCAGCAGCCAAGATCTTGCAGCTAACTATGGCTACACCTTC. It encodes CASSQDLAANYGYTF.